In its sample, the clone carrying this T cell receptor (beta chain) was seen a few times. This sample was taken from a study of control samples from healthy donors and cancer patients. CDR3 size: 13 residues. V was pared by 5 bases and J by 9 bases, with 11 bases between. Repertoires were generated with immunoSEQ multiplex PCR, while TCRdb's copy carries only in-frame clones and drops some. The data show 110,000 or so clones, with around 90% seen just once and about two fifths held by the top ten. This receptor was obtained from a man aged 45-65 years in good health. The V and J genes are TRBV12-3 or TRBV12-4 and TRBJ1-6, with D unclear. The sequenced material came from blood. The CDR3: CASSPLLGSPLHF. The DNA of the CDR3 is TGTGCCAGCAGTCCCTTACTAGGTTCACCCCTCCACTTT.